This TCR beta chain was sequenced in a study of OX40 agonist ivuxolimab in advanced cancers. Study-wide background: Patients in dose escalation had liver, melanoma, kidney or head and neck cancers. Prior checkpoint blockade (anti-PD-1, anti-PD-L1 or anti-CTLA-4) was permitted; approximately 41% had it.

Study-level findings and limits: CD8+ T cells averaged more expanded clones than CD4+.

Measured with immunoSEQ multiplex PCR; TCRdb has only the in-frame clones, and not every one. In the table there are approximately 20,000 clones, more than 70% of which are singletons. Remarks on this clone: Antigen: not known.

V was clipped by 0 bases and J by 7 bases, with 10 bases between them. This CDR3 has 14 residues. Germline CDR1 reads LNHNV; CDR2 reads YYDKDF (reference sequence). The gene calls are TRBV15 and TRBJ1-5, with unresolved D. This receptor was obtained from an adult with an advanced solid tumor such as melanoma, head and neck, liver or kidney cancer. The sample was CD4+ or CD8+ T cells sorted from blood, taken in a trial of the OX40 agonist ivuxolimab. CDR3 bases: TGTGCCACCAGCAGAGATGTTCTGCAGCAGCCCCAGCATTTT. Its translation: CATSRDVLQQPQHF.